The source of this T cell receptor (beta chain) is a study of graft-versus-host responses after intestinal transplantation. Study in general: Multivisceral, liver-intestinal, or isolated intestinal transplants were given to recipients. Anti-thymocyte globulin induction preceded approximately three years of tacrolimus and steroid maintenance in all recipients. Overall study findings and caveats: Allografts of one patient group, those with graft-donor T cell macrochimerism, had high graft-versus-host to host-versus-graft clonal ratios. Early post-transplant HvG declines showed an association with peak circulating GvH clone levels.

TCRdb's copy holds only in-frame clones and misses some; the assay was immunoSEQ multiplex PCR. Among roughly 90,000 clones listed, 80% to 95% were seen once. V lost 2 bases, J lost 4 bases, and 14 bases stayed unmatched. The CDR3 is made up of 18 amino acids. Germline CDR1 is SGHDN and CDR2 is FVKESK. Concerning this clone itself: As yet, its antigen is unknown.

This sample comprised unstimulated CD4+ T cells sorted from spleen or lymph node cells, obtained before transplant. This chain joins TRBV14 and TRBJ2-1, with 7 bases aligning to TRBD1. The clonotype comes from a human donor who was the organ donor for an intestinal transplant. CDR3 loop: CASSQFSSGQRNYNEQFF. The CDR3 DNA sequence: TGTGCCAGCAGCCAATTTTCTTCGGGACAGAGAAATTACAATGAGCAGTTCTTC. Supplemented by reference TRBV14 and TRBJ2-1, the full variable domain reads EAGVTQFPSHSVIEKGQTVTLRCDPISGHDNLYWYRRVMGKEIKFLLHFVKESKQDESGMPNNRFLAERTGGTYSTLKVQPAELEDSGVYFCASSQFSSGQRNYNEQFFGPGTRLTVL.